This T cell receptor (beta chain) was recorded in a study of T cell responses to AZD1222 COVID-19 vaccine. Clones were read by immunoSEQ multiplex PCR, and TCRdb kept only the in-frame ones, dropping some. This table has over 85,000 clones, roughly 89% appearing once. Study-level results: Sampling captured repertoires only after the peak T cell response. With dominance at 160-218 and 743-854, vaccine-associated CD4 TCRs spanned spike. Females made up more of the donors, who were largely white British, and clonal diversity may have come out too low.

This CDR3 spans 17 amino acids. Looked up from germline, CDR1 is SEHNR and CDR2 is FQNEAQ (reference sequence). Trimming cost V 6 bases and J 6 bases, with 25 bases left between them. Second-dose intervals of approximately 4 or approximately 12 weeks were pooled. Note on this clone: The antigen remains unidentified.

The chain links TRBV7-9 to TRBJ2-3, with D perhaps TRBD2 (5 bases). The source was peripheral blood, collected 28 days after the second AZD1222 dose. The sequence was obtained from an adult who received the AZD1222 COVID-19 vaccine. Here the CDR3 DNA reads TGTGCCAGCAGACCCCTCAGGACTCCCACAGACCCCGATACGCAGTATTTT. This codes for CASRPLRTPTDPDTQYF. The complete variable domain, with remaining parts taken from reference TRBV7-9 and TRBJ2-3, reads DTGVSQNPRHKITKRGQNVTFRCDPISEHNRLYWYRQTLGQGPEFLTYFQNEAQLEKSRLLSDRFSAERPKGSFSTLEIQRTEQGDSAMYLCASRPLRTPTDPDTQYFGPGTRLTVL.